This section outlines one TCR beta chain sequence together with its context. Its antigen remains unknown. Only in-frame clones appear in the TCRdb table, and some are missing; sequencing was by immunoSEQ multiplex PCR. Of fewer than 30,000 clones in the sample, roughly nine tenths were seen once. Losses at the gene ends were 2 bases for V and 5 bases for J; bases not matched to a gene: 6. The CDR3 contains 16 residues. CDR1 is LNHNV and CDR2 is YYDKDF in the germline V gene (reference sequence). This entry belongs to a study of OX40 agonist ivuxolimab in advanced cancers. Whole-study context: Patients were roughly 87% male with ages roughly 23 to 79, mean about 65. Notes on the study in general: Expanded peripheral T cells had an undetermined antigen specificity.

The J gene is TRBJ2-1, the V gene TRBV15, with 10 bases lining up with TRBD2. The input for sequencing was CD4+ or CD8+ T cells sorted from blood, taken in a trial of the OX40 agonist ivuxolimab. The sequence derives from an adult with an advanced solid tumor such as melanoma, head and neck, liver or kidney cancer. The CDR3 nucleotides are TGTGCCACCAGCAGATCAGCCGGGACTAGCGACAATGAGCAGTTCTTC. This encodes CATSRSAGTSDNEQFF. Full variable domain (rest looked up from reference TRBV15 and TRBJ2-1): DAMVIQNPRYQVTQFGKPVTLSCSQTLNHNVMYWYQQKSSQAPKLLFHYYDKDFNNEADTPDNFQSRRPNTSFCFLDIRSPGLGDTAMYLCATSRSAGTSDNEQFFGPGTRLTVL.